The 17 T cell receptor beta chains below all came from one sample that was sequenced in a study of blood T cell repertoires in COVID-19. The table came from immunoSEQ multiplex PCR; TCRdb's copy has only in-frame clones and leaves some out. The table records some 91,000 clones, over 80% of them present only once. The sample comprised peripheral blood. The receptors stem from a human donor in a cohort sampled during active COVID-19.

The chain uses TRBV5-1 and TRBJ2-5; D is ambiguous. V lost 0 bases to trimming and J lost 0 bases, with 12 bases between them. This CDR3 spans 16 amino acids. Germline V gives CDR1 SGHRS, CDR2 YFSETQ. The CDR3 is CASSLDSTLYQETQYF. In nucleotides, the CDR3 is TGCGCCAGCAGCTTGGACTCCACCTTGTACCAAGAGACCCAGTACTTC.

This clone turned up a few times. CDR3 nucleotide sequence: TGCGCCAGCAGCCAAGATGCAGGTTATCAGCCCCAGCATTTT. It is translated as CASSQDAGYQPQHF. The V gene is TRBV4-1, the J gene TRBJ1-5; no clear D. Trimming removed 0 bases at V and 5 bases at J, with 8 bases between. The CDR3 loop spans 14 amino acids. Germline loops: CDR1 MGHRA, CDR2 YSYEKL.

The CDR3 spells CASSFNTGADSGNTIYF. The CDR3 DNA sequence: TGTGCCAGCAGCTTCAACACAGGGGCTGACTCTGGAAACACCATATATTTT. The chain has TRBV5-6 and TRBJ1-3; 7 positions match TRBD1. Trimming took 2 bases from V and 0 from J; bases not matched to a gene: 8. CDR3 length: 17 residues. The germline V gene encodes CDR1 SGHDT and CDR2 YYEEEE.

CDR3 DNA sequence: TGTGCCAGCTCACCACCTACAGGGATTGTTTACAATGAGCAGTTCTTC. Translated, it gives CASSPPTGIVYNEQFF. The chain couples TRBV18 to TRBJ2-1; a possible D gene is TRBD1 (6 bases). This CDR3 is 16 amino acids long. Germline CDR1 KGHSH, CDR2 LQKENI. With 0 bases removed from V and 4 bases from J, the gap between germline ends came to 13 bases.

This clone was detected once. V usage is TRBV30 and J usage is TRBJ1-6; TRBD1 matches at 10 bases. Germline CDR1 is GTSNPN and CDR2 is SVGIG (reference sequence). The CDR3 is 17 residues long. With 0 bases clipped from V and 6 bases from J, the junction kept 8 bases outside the gene matches. The CDR3: CAWSVRGTGEGNSPLHF. CDR3 DNA sequence: TGTGCCTGGAGTGTACGGGGGACAGGGGAAGGTAATTCACCCCTCCACTTT.

At least ten counts were recorded for this clone. The genes are TRBV6-2 or TRBV6-3 and TRBJ1-1; TRBD1 aligns across 7 bases. The J segment lost 3 bases and the V segment lost 5 bases, leaving 6 bases of the junction unmatched. This CDR3 spans 14 amino acids. Germline lookup yields CDR1 MNHEY and CDR2 SVGEGT. DNA for the CDR3: TGTGCCAGCAGTAGGGGACAGTCGCACACTGAAGCTTTCTTT. Translating gives CASSRGQSHTEAFF.

This clone has just one count. This chain links TRBV18 with TRBJ2-1, with a possible D match to TRBD2 (6 bases). The CDR3 is made up of 16 amino acids. Germline CDR1 and CDR2: KGHSH and LQKENI. Trimming removed 2 bases from V and 0 bases from J, with 11 bases in between. As DNA, the CDR3 is TGTGCCAGCTCACCAGTTGGGGGGAGCTCCTACAATGAGCAGTTCTTC. Its protein product is CASSPVGGSSYNEQFF.

Only a few counts were recorded for this clone. The chain uses TRBV19 and TRBJ1-2; 9 positions agree with TRBD1. CDR3 size: 17 residues. V lost 5 bases, J lost 2 bases, and 12 bases stayed unmatched. Germline CDR1 LNHDA, CDR2 SQIVND (reference sequence). CDR3 bases: TGTGCCAGTAGTTCGCCGAACAGGGGGCAGAACAACTATGGCTACACCTTC. Translation: CASSSPNRGQNNYGYTF.

The V and J genes are TRBV5-5 and TRBJ1-2; 7 bases are a match to TRBD1. This CDR3 comprises 12 residues. Looked up from germline, CDR1 is SGHKS and CDR2 is YYEKEE (reference sequence). Trimming took 2 bases from V and 6 from J; bases not matched to a gene: 1. Here the CDR3 reads CASSFTGDGYTF. The CDR3 nucleotides are TGTGCCAGCAGCTTTACAGGGGATGGCTACACCTTC.

The genes are TRBV15 and TRBJ2-5; the D gene is possibly TRBD2 (6 bases). V was cut by 3 bases and J by 1 base, with 12 bases left in between. CDR1 is LNHNV and CDR2 is YYDKDF in the germline V gene (reference sequence). This CDR3 spans 15 amino acids. The CDR3 nucleotides read TGTGCCACCAGCAGGGAAGGAGGGGCCCAAGAGACCCAGTACTTC. It encodes CATSREGGAQETQYF.

The CDR3 here is CASSERLAVTYEQYF. CDR3 DNA: TGTGCCAGCAGTGAAAGACTAGCGGTTACCTACGAGCAGTACTTC. J is TRBJ2-7 and V is TRBV2, with TRBD2 matching 9 bases. Germline CDR1 SNHLY, CDR2 FYNNEI. The ends lost 2 bases at V and 2 bases at J; junction bases unmatched: 4. The CDR3 length is 15 residues.

The V call is TRBV5-4, the J call TRBJ1-6; D remains unclear. The V end was cut by 1 base, the J end by 7 bases, with 9 bases between. The germline gives CDR1 SGHNT, CDR2 YYREEE (reference sequence). CDR3 length: 14 residues. CDR3 sequence reads: CASSLPTGNSPLHF. The CDR3 bases are TGTGCCAGCAGCTTGCCCACGGGGAATTCACCCCTCCACTTT. The entire variable domain, with the rest obtained from reference TRBV5-4 and TRBJ1-6, is as follows: ETGVTQSPTHLIKTRGQQVTLRCSSQSGHNTVSWYQQALGQGPQFIFQYYREEENGRGNFPPRFSGLQFPNYSSELNVNALELDDSALYLCASSLPTGNSPLHFGNGTRLTVT.

The chain carries TRBV5-4 and TRBJ2-7; 9 bases map to TRBD1. V gave up 2 bases and J gave up 3 bases; unmatched junction bases: 3. The CDR3 is 14 amino acids. The V gene's germline CDR1 is SGHNT and CDR2 YYREEE (reference sequence). In DNA, the CDR3 is TGTGCCAGCAGCTTCGGACAGGGGCTCTACGAGCAGTACTTC. This translates into CASSFGQGLYEQYF.

The chain uses TRBV6-5 and TRBJ1-4, with 9 bases that match TRBD1. CDR1 and CDR2 from the germline V gene are MNHEY and SVGAGI. This CDR3 is 13 amino acids long. V lost 8 bases to trimming and J lost 8 bases; unmatched junction nucleotides: 6. Written as DNA, the CDR3 is TGTGCCAGCTGTCGGGACAGGGAGGAAAAACTGTTTTTT. The encoded protein is CASCRDREEKLFF.

The chain combines TRBV11-3 with TRBJ1-1; 10 positions match TRBD1. The CDR3 is 14 residues long. J was trimmed by 6 bases and V by 5 bases; bases with no gene match: 6. Per the germline V gene, CDR1 is SGHNT and CDR2 is YENEEA. CDR3 amino acids: CASSQTGGSAEAFF. CDR3 nucleotide sequence: TGTGCCAGCAGCCAGACAGGGGGCAGCGCTGAAGCTTTCTTT.

This clone was detected a few times. The chain recombines TRBV7-9 with TRBJ2-1; D may be TRBD2 (6 bases). There are 15 residues in the CDR3. From germline, CDR1 is SEHNR and CDR2 FQNEAQ (reference sequence). V lost 3 bases to trimming and J lost 4 bases, with 13 bases between them. The CDR3 reads CASSFGGPVYNEQFF. CDR3 DNA sequence: TGTGCCAGCAGCTTCGGGGGTCCCGTTTACAATGAGCAGTTCTTC.

This clone came up once. This sequence joins TRBV28 and TRBJ1-5; D is perhaps TRBD1 (6 bases). Per germline, CDR1 MDHEN and CDR2 SYDVKM. V was trimmed by 3 bases and J by 0 bases, leaving 15 bases between them. CDR3 length: 17 amino acids. CDR3 in DNA: TGTGCCAGCAGTTTCCCAGGACAGATCACTAGCAATCAGCCCCAGCATTTT. This codes for CASSFPGQITSNQPQHF.